The T cell receptor beta chain under discussion was sequenced for a study of blood T cells in healthy people across ages. Notes on the study in general: Strongly correlated with naive T cell percentage was TCR beta diversity. PBMCs were not sorted, which prevented a conclusive comparison of naive versus antigen-experienced cells. Long-lived donors carried more naive CD4+ cells and greater diversity than aged donors.

This clonotype has a single count. Its antigen is not identified. The authors ran a second PCR of roughly 6 to 12 cycles using a sample-barcoded 5' primer and a J-beta primer mix. MiXCR, run by TCRdb on the 5' RACE reads, gives a single entry per CDR3 protein. Of 780,000 or so distinct CDR3 sequences in the sample, approximately 53% were seen once. Collection of 8.5 to 10 milliliters of peripheral blood was performed for each donor. Looked up from germline, CDR1 is SQVTM and CDR2 is ANQGSEA. V shed 3 bases and J shed 5 bases, with 19 bases lying between them. This CDR3 spans 15 amino acids. Sequenced material: blood. The chain couples TRBV29-1 to TRBJ2-5; tentatively, D is TRBD2 (7 bases). The clonotype comes from a man aged 40-49 years in good health. CDR3: CSVDFWGGEEETQYF. CDR3 in DNA: TGCAGCGTTGACTTCTGGGGGGGCGAGGAGGAGACCCAGTACTTC.